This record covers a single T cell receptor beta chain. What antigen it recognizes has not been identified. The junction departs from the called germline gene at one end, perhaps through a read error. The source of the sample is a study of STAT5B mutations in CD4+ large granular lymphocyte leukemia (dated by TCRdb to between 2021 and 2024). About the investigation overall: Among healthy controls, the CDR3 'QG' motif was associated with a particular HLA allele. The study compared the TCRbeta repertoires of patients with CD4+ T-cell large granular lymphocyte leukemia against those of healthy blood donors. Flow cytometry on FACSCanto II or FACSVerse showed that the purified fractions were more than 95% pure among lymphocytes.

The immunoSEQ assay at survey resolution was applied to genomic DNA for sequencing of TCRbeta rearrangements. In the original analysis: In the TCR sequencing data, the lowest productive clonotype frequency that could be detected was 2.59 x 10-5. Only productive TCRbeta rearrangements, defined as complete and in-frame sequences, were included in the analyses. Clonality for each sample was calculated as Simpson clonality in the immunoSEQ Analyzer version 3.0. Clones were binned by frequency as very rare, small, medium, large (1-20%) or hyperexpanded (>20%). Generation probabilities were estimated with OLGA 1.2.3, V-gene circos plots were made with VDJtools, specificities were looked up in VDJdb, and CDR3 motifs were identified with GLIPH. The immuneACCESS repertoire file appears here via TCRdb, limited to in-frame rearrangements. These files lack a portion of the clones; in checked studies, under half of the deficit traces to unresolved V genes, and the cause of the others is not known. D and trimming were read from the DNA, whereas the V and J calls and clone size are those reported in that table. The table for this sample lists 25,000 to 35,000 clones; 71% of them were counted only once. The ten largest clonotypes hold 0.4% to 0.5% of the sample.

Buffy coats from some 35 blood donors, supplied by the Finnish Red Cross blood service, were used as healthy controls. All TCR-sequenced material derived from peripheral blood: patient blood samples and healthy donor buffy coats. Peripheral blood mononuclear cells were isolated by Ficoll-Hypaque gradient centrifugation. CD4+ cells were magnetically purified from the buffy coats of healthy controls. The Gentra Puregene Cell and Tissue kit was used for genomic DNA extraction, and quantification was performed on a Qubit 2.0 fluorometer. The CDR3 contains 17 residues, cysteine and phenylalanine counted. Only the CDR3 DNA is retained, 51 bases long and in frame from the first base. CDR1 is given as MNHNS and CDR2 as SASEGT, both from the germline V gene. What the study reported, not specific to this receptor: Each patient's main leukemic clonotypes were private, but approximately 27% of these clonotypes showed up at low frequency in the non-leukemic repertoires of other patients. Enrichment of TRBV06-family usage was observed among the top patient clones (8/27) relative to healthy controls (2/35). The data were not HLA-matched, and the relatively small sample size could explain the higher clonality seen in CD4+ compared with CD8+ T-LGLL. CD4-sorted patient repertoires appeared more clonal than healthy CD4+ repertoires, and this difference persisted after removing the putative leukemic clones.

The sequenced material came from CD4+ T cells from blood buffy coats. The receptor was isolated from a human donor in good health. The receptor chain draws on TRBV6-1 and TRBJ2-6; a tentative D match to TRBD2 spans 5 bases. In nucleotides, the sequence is TGTGCCAGCAGTCAAGCCTTTGGGAGCTCTGGGGCCAACGTCCTGACTTTC. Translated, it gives CASSQAFGSSGANVLTF.